The next 16 T cell receptor beta chains were all read from a single sample in a study of spatial heterogeneity in lung cancer. As to time point: sample taken at primary tumor resection. Whole RNA was taken from tumor, nontumor lung or frozen PBMC; it was then sequenced unsorted. Each CDR3 protein is one row after TCRdb ran MiXCR on the 5' RACE reads. This table has about 7,900 distinct CDR3 sequences, approximately 5% appearing once. This material consisted of PBMCs, taken at surgery. The receptors stem from a male donor with early-stage non-small cell lung cancer.

The sample holds many counts of this clonotype. Being off target in a library aimed at alpha chains, this beta chain has a size of little meaning. The V gene is TRBV18, the J gene TRBJ1-6; possibly TRBD1 for D (6 bases). Trimming stripped 2 bases from V and 8 bases from J, with 13 bases between. Germline V gives CDR1 KGHSH, CDR2 LQKENI. CDR3 size: 15 residues. The CDR3 spells CASSPGQLRDSPLHF. CDR3 DNA sequence: TGTGCCAGCTCACCAGGACAGTTGAGGGATTCACCCCTCCACTTT.

This clonotype has a count of ten or more. This beta chain is off target for a library built for alpha chains, so its abundance means little. The V gene is TRBV5-1, the J gene TRBJ1-1; D is undetermined. Germline V gene lookup returns CDR1 SGHRS and CDR2 YFSETQ. V shed 3 bases and J shed 5 bases, with 17 bases lying between them. The CDR3 is 15 amino acids. The CDR3 here is CASSSHSGKMTEAFF. The DNA of the CDR3 is TGCGCCAGCAGCTCCCACTCGGGAAAAATGACTGAAGCTTTCTTT.

This clonotype was detected many times. A library made for alpha chains picked up this beta chain off target, so its size means little. The chain uses TRBV27 and TRBJ2-5; D is undetermined. From germline, CDR1 is MNHEY and CDR2 SMNVEV (reference sequence). The V and J ends lost 3 bases and 1 base respectively, with 0 bases between them. The CDR3 is 11 residues long. The CDR3 DNA sequence: TGTGCCAGCAGTTTCCAAGAGACCCAGTACTTC. It is translated as CASSFQETQYF.

This clonotype was counted at least ten times. Within a library made for alpha chains, this beta chain is off target, and its count is uninformative. J is TRBJ1-1 and V is TRBV11-2; possibly TRBD1 for D (6 bases). Germline V lookup: CDR1 SGHAT, CDR2 FQNNGV. V was shortened by 2 bases and J by 1 base, with 11 bases between the two germline ends. The CDR3 has 15 amino acids. CDR3 DNA sequence: TGTGCCAGCAGCTTAATGGGGGCCCGGAACACTGAAGCTTTCTTT. This encodes CASSLMGARNTEAFF.

By share, this clonotype ranks as medium-sized. This beta chain is off target for a library built for alpha chains, so its abundance means little. The CDR3 loop reads CAISSTDTQYF. CDR3 DNA sequence: TGTGCCATCTCGAGCACAGATACGCAGTATTTT. The genes are TRBV10-3 and TRBJ2-3; no reliable D call. The V end lost 8 bases, the J end lost 0 bases, and 3 bases lay between the germline ends. The CDR3 has 11 amino acids. CDR1 is ENHRY and CDR2 is SYGVKD in the germline V gene.

Comment on this clonotype: The library was prepared for alpha chains; this beta chain is a stray read, so its frequency means little. The chain joins TRBV5-6 to TRBJ1-5, with 8 nucleotides matching TRBD1. V lost 3 bases, J lost 3 bases, and 8 bases stayed unmatched. This CDR3 has 16 residues. Germline V gene lookup returns CDR1 SGHDT and CDR2 YYEEEE. CDR3 sequence: CASSSRRTGTNQPQHF. The CDR3 DNA follows: TGTGCCAGCAGCTCAAGGAGGACAGGGACCAATCAGCCCCAGCATTTT.

Ten or more counts support this clonotype. With the library built for alpha chains, this beta chain is off target and its frequency is not meaningful. The chain uses TRBV5-1 and TRBJ2-2; D not resolved. Germline values: CDR1 SGHRS, CDR2 YFSETQ. With 0 bases removed from V and 6 bases from J, the gap between germline ends came to 15 bases. This CDR3 spans 16 amino acids. CDR3 residues: CASSLVANVVAGELFF. The CDR3 DNA is TGCGCCAGCAGCTTGGTGGCAAATGTGGTCGCCGGGGAGCTGTTTTTT.

This clonotype was seen at least ten times. This beta chain appears as a stray read in a library generated for alpha chains; its size is not informative. V is TRBV6-5 and J is TRBJ2-3, with 11 bases lining up with TRBD2. This CDR3 has 15 amino acids. The germline CDR1 and CDR2 sequences are MNHEY and SVGAGI. V dropped 6 bases and J dropped 6; count of bases not matched to a gene: 8. The chain's CDR3 is CASRFIAGGADTQYF. CDR3 DNA: TGTGCCAGCAGATTCATAGCGGGGGGGGCTGATACGCAGTATTTT.

This clonotype was counted many times. This beta chain is a stray read from a library made for alpha chains; its abundance is not meaningful. The CDR3 sequence is CSARMGRVGPQHF. The CDR3 nucleotides are TGCAGTGCTAGAATGGGTCGTGTCGGACCCCAGCATTTT. J is TRBJ1-5 and V is TRBV20-1; D not resolved. Trimming took off 2 bases at V and 10 bases at J, with 15 bases between the two ends. CDR1 is DFQATT, CDR2 SNEGSKA, per germline (reference sequence). The CDR3 runs to 13 residues.

In this sample, this clonotype turned up many times. This beta chain appears as a stray read in a library generated for alpha chains; its size is not informative. The chain uses TRBV20-1 and TRBJ2-1; D possibly matches TRBD1 or TRBD2 (5 bases each). This CDR3 has 12 amino acids. The ends were cut back, 6 bases at V and 4 bases at J, with 10 bases in the middle. CDR1 and CDR2 from the germline V gene are DFQATT and SNEGSKA (reference sequence). CDR3 sequence reads: CSAGDGYNEQFF. Here the CDR3 DNA reads TGCAGTGCCGGGGACGGGTACAATGAGCAGTTCTTC.

This clonotype was detected a few times. This beta chain was picked up by a library intended for alpha chains and is off target, so its count carries little meaning. CDR3 protein: CASSLWGDQNGYTF. CDR3 in DNA: TGTGCCAGCAGTTTATGGGGGGACCAAAATGGCTACACCTTC. The gene calls are TRBV27 and TRBJ1-2, with a possible D match to TRBD1 (5 bases). Germline V gene lookup returns CDR1 MNHEY and CDR2 SMNVEV (reference sequence). The CDR3 has 14 residues. The V gene lost 1 base and the J gene lost 6 bases, with 12 bases spanning the gap.

In this sample, this clonotype turned up many times. This beta chain was picked up by a library intended for alpha chains and is off target, so its count carries little meaning. The chain recombines TRBV11-2 with TRBJ2-4; D is tentatively TRBD1 or TRBD2 (5 bases each). Trimming cost V 5 bases and J 2 bases, with 19 bases left between them. Germline lookup yields CDR1 SGHAT and CDR2 FQNNGV. The CDR3 loop spans 17 amino acids. CDR3 region: CASSASGTGLSKNIQYF. The CDR3 region has the DNA TGTGCCAGCAGCGCGTCCGGGACGGGGCTTTCCAAAAACATTCAGTACTTC.

This clonotype was recorded many times. The library was designed around alpha chains, so this beta chain is a stray read whose abundance carries little weight. CDR3 bases: TGTGCCAGCAGCTATCCCCGGGACACTGAAGCTTTCTTT. Translating gives CASSYPRDTEAFF. V is TRBV28 and J is TRBJ1-1; no firm D call. The CDR3 is made up of 13 amino acids. From germline, CDR1 is MDHEN and CDR2 SYDVKM. The germline V and J ends were trimmed by 6 bases and 3 bases, with 11 bases remaining between them.

This clonotype was counted only a few times. This beta chain lies outside the target of a library built for alpha chains; its clone size means little. This sequence joins TRBV6-6 and TRBJ2-3; the D gene is possibly TRBD2 (6 bases). Trimming pared 4 bases from V and 4 bases from J, leaving 9 bases between. From germline, CDR1 is MNHNY and CDR2 SVGAGI (reference sequence). This CDR3 has 13 amino acids. The CDR3 DNA reads as TGTGCCAGCAGTTTTTCGGGGGCAGATACGCAGTATTTT. It is translated as CASSFSGADTQYF.

This clonotype occurred a few times. Being off target in a library aimed at alpha chains, this beta chain has a size of little meaning. The V and J genes are TRBV5-1 and TRBJ1-2; the match to TRBD1 covers 7 bases. V trimming: 4 bases; J trimming: 7 bases; junction bases outside the gene matches: 10. CDR3 length: 14 residues. Looked up from germline, CDR1 is SGHRS and CDR2 is YFSETQ. The CDR3 nucleotides are TGCGCCAGCAGCCCGGAGGGACAGTCTGGTGGCTACACCTTC. Residues: CASSPEGQSGGYTF.

The table lists this clonotype with many counts. This beta chain was picked up by a library intended for alpha chains and is off target, so its count carries little meaning. In nucleotides, the CDR3 is TGCAGTGCTAGAGATCTCGTGAGGGGGGCCCATGGTGAGCAGTTCTTC. Translating gives CSARDLVRGAHGEQFF. The chain combines TRBV20-1 with TRBJ2-1; D tentatively reads TRBD1 or TRBD2 (6 bases each). The CDR3 is made up of 16 amino acids. Trimming left V 0 bases short and J 9 bases short, with 21 bases between. Germline CDR1 is DFQATT and CDR2 is SNEGSKA (reference sequence).